Below are 5 T cell receptor beta chains sequenced from a single sample in a study of OX40 agonist ivuxolimab in advanced cancers. Measured with immunoSEQ multiplex PCR; TCRdb has only the in-frame clones, and not every one. Here the sample spans some 77,000 clones, around 90% being singletons. Sequenced here: CD4+ or CD8+ T cells sorted from blood, sampled in a trial of the OX40 agonist ivuxolimab. These receptors came from an adult with an advanced solid tumor such as melanoma, head and neck, liver or kidney cancer.

V and J are TRBV28 and TRBJ2-5; 7 nucleotides agree with TRBD1. The CDR3 spans 15 residues. Germline V gene data show CDR1 as MDHEN and CDR2 as SYDVKM. Unmatched junction bases numbered 9, after V lost 3 bases and J lost 5 bases. CDR3 in amino acids: CASSFLTGASETQYF. CDR3 nucleotide sequence: TGTGCCAGCAGTTTCCTAACAGGGGCGAGCGAGACCCAGTACTTC.

This chain uses TRBV7-2 with TRBJ2-2; D ambiguous. The V gene's germline CDR1 is SGHTA and CDR2 FQGNSA. This CDR3 has 15 residues. The V gene lost 5 bases and the J gene lost 0 bases, with 10 bases spanning the gap. The CDR3 region is CASSRRAPNTGELFF. The CDR3 DNA reads TGTGCCAGCAGCAGACGCGCCCCGAACACCGGGGAGCTGTTTTTT.

With respect to this clone: Germline and junction disagree at one end, which may indicate a read error. V and J are TRBV2 and TRBJ2-7, with 7 bases matching TRBD1. The length of the CDR3 is 11 residues. Germline V gene sequence: CDR1 SNHLY, CDR2 FYNNEI. The CDR3 sequence: CASSNRGTHFF. CDR3 nucleotide sequence: TGTGCCAGCAGTAACAGGGGAACGCACTTCTTC.

This clone turned up a few times. The chain is built from TRBV6-5 and TRBJ1-2, with TRBD1 identical over 8 bases. The germline V gene encodes CDR1 MNHEY and CDR2 SVGAGI. The ends lost 6 bases at V and 7 bases at J; junction bases unmatched: 7. CDR3 length: 13 amino acids. CDR3 coding DNA: TGTGCCAGCAGCCGGACAGGGCGAGGTGGCTACACCTTC. Translation gives CASSRTGRGGYTF.

V and J are TRBV7-9 and TRBJ2-5; 9 bases fit TRBD2. V lost 5 bases, J lost 4 bases, and 2 bases stayed unmatched. The CDR3 covers 13 residues. Germline lookup yields CDR1 SEHNR and CDR2 FQNEAQ (reference sequence). The CDR3 DNA reads as TGTGCCAGCAGCAAACTAGCGGGAGAGACCCAGTACTTC. Translating it yields CASSKLAGETQYF.